The clone carrying this T cell receptor (beta chain) appeared a few times. As yet, its antigen is unknown. Spiked into each PCR were synthetic inline TR CDR3 controls of all V-J pairings. The table came from immunoSEQ multiplex PCR; TCRdb's copy has only in-frame clones and leaves some out. This sample yields 25,000 to 30,000 clones, of which around nine tenths are seen a single time; about 1.6% belongs to the top ten. This sample was taken from a study of multiple sclerosis patients with progressive multifocal leukoencephalopathy. Study findings and constraints: Less diverse TRB repertoires were suggested in most PML patients. PML-onset expanded TRB clones were detectable before and during natalizumab therapy.

Time point reported: 6 to 7 months of natalizumab therapy. The germline V gene has CDR1 ENHRY and CDR2 SYGVKD. V lost 6 bases to trimming and J lost 3 bases, with 11 bases between them. This CDR3 region has 13 residues. The source was PBMCs, collected from a patient treated with natalizumab. The receptor's source is a human donor with multiple sclerosis. J is TRBJ1-1 and V is TRBV10-3; no reliable D call. The CDR3 here is CAIRVGRDTEAFF. CDR3 DNA sequence: TGTGCCATCAGGGTGGGTCGAGACACTGAAGCTTTCTTT.